What follows are 22 T cell receptor beta chains derived from one specimen sequenced in a study of blood T cells in healthy people across ages. Next came a second PCR, run for about 7 to 11 cycles, which used a sample-barcoded 5' primer along with a J-beta primer mix. TCRdb independently ran MiXCR on the 5' RACE reads; one entry per CDR3 protein. The data show around 2 million distinct CDR3 sequences, with 35% to 50% seen just once and roughly 23% held by the top ten. Sequenced: blood. The receptor set was obtained from a human donor in good health.

V gene TRBV4-3 combines with J gene TRBJ2-3; no firm D call. Trimming pared 2 bases from V and 9 bases from J, leaving 12 bases between. CDR1 LGHNA and CDR2 YSLEER come from the germline V gene. The CDR3 extends over 13 amino acids. The CDR3 sequence is CASSQLALGTQYF. The CDR3 DNA follows: TGCGCCAGCAGCCAACTCGCCCTCGGGACGCAGTATTTT.

This rearrangement joins TRBV29-1 to TRBJ2-7, with D perhaps matching TRBD1 (5 bases). Germline V gene sequence: CDR1 SQVTM, CDR2 ANQGSEA. The ends were cut back, 0 bases at V and 1 base at J, with 10 bases in the middle. The CDR3 contains 14 residues. The CDR3 region is CSVEDHQGSYEQYF. The CDR3 DNA follows: TGCAGCGTTGAAGATCATCAGGGTTCCTACGAGCAGTACTTC.

Here the CDR3 reads CASSLRGRTGVYNEQFF. In DNA, the CDR3 is TGTGCCAGCAGCTTAAGGGGACGGACAGGGGTCTACAATGAGCAGTTCTTC. The gene calls are TRBV7-3 and TRBJ2-1, with 9 nucleotides matching TRBD1. V lost 1 base, J lost 3 bases, and 7 bases stayed unmatched. Germline CDR1 reads SGHTA; CDR2 reads FQGTGA. The CDR3 sequence is 17 residues long.

This clonotype was seen a few times. The chain employs TRBV7-2 and TRBJ2-6; D call uncertain. V was clipped by 1 base and J by 0 bases, with 10 bases between them. CDR3 length: 17 amino acids. Per germline, CDR1 SGHTA and CDR2 FQGNSA. The CDR3 is CASSLGSRVSGANVLTF. The CDR3 nucleotides are TGTGCCAGCAGCTTAGGGTCAAGGGTCTCTGGGGCCAACGTCCTGACTTTC.

The V call is TRBV20-1, the J call TRBJ2-1, with 10 bases identical to TRBD2. After removal of 0 bases from V and 8 bases from J, the junction contained 7 bases not matched to a gene. Germline assignment: CDR1 DFQATT and CDR2 SNEGSKA (reference sequence). The CDR3 totals 15 residues. The CDR3 reads CSARDGTSVAHEQFF. The DNA for the CDR3 is TGCAGTGCTAGAGATGGGACTAGCGTGGCCCATGAGCAGTTCTTC.

The chain recombines TRBV20-1 with TRBJ1-1; D is unclear. Trimming left V 6 bases short and J 6 bases short, with 17 bases between. Germline assignment: CDR1 DFQATT and CDR2 SNEGSKA (reference sequence). There are 13 residues in the CDR3. CDR3 nucleotides: TGCAGTGCCCGTGTTAGGGAGGAACCTGAAGCTTTCTTT. Its protein product is CSARVREEPEAFF.

A few counts support this clonotype. The rearrangement joins TRBV5-6 to TRBJ2-7, with 10 bases that match TRBD2. V gave up 4 bases and J gave up 4 bases; unmatched junction bases: 14. Germline V CDR1 and CDR2: SGHDT, YYEEEE. The CDR3 totals 17 residues. This CDR3 is CASSAHGSGGPTYEQYF. The CDR3 bases are TGTGCCAGCAGCGCCCATGGTAGCGGGGGGCCGACTTACGAGCAGTACTTC.

The rearrangement uses TRBV5-6 and TRBJ1-1; perhaps TRBD1 as D (6 bases). The CDR3 extends over 16 amino acids. Germline CDR1 and CDR2: SGHDT and YYEEEE. Trimming removed 4 bases from V and 0 bases from J, with 16 bases in between. The CDR3: CASSRFEQGLNTEAFF. As DNA, the CDR3 is TGTGCCAGCAGCCGTTTCGAACAGGGACTGAACACTGAAGCTTTCTTT.

The chain uses TRBV10-3 and TRBJ1-2; no clear D gene. This CDR3 has 14 amino acids. The germline CDR1 and CDR2 sequences are ENHRY and SYGVKD. Trimming removed 0 bases from V and 11 bases from J, with 16 bases in between. The CDR3 coding sequence is TGTGCCATCAGTGAGTCGATCGACATCCCGTGGTACACCTTC. It encodes CAISESIDIPWYTF.

On this clonotype: A much bigger clone sits one base away, suggesting this may be a read error. The chain carries TRBV12-3 or TRBV12-4 and TRBJ2-7; D perhaps matches TRBD1 (6 bases). The CDR3 has 14 amino acids. The chain's CDR3 is CAGSRTGFHYEQYF. As DNA, the CDR3 is TGTGCCGGCAGTCGAACAGGGTTTCACTACGAGCAGTACTTC.

CDR3 DNA: TGTGCCACCAGCAGAGATCAGGACCAGAATGAGCAGTTCTTC. Protein sequence: CATSRDQDQNEQFF. The chain couples TRBV15 to TRBJ2-1; unclear D gene. Trimming stripped 0 bases from V and 7 bases from J, with 10 bases between. Germline CDR1 is LNHNV and CDR2 is YYDKDF (reference sequence). The CDR3 has 14 amino acids.

A single count supports this clonotype. The chain has TRBV5-1 and TRBJ1-2; D call uncertain. This CDR3 is 14 amino acids long. Per germline, CDR1 SGHRS and CDR2 YFSETQ. Trimming removed 4 bases at V and 8 bases at J, with 18 bases between. The CDR3 here is CASSPQRPNEGYTF. DNA of the CDR3: TGCGCCAGCAGCCCGCAAAGACCAAACGAGGGCTACACCTTC.

The V gene is TRBV6-6, the J gene TRBJ2-1; the D call may be TRBD1 or TRBD2 (7 bases each). Trimming removed 2 bases at V and 5 bases at J, with 13 bases between. This CDR3 has 15 amino acids. The V gene's germline CDR1 is MNHNY and CDR2 SVGAGI (reference sequence). Here the CDR3 DNA reads TGTGCCAGCAGTTACGAGCAGGGGGGGCACAATGAGCAGTTCTTC. It translates to CASSYEQGGHNEQFF.

V is TRBV14 and J is TRBJ2-7; possibly TRBD1 or TRBD2 for D (5 bases each). This CDR3 region has 14 residues. V dropped 2 bases and J dropped 4 bases, with 12 bases sitting between them. In germline, CDR1 is SGHDN, CDR2 FVKESK. The CDR3 DNA sequence: TGTGCCAGCAGCCAATCCGGGGACGGTTACGAGCAGTACTTC. It is translated as CASSQSGDGYEQYF.

This clonotype has only a few counts. The chain joins TRBV6-1 to TRBJ2-1; D unclear. From germline, CDR1 is MNHNS and CDR2 SASEGT. The germline V and J ends were trimmed by 3 bases and 9 bases, with 12 bases remaining between them. The CDR3 sequence is 13 residues long. For the CDR3, the DNA is TGTGCCAGCAGTGACCTCGCCGTCACTGAGCAGTTCTTC. This translates into CASSDLAVTEQFF.

The J gene is TRBJ2-7, the V gene TRBV3-1; D is possibly TRBD2 (5 bases). CDR3 length: 12 amino acids. Germline V gene lookup returns CDR1 LGHDT and CDR2 YNNKEL (reference sequence). Trimming took 8 bases from V and 6 from J, leaving 14 bases between them. As DNA, the CDR3 is TGTGCCAGCGGACCGGACTTAAGCGAGCAGTACTTC. This codes for CASGPDLSEQYF.

This chain joins TRBV6-5 and TRBJ1-6, with no clear D. V lost 10 bases and J lost 11, with 21 bases in between. CDR3 length: 14 amino acids. Germline V gene sequence: CDR1 MNHEY, CDR2 SVGAGI. DNA for the CDR3: TGTGCCACCGGGCAGCGGTCCTTTCTGACACCCCTCCACTTT. Amino acid sequence: CATGQRSFLTPLHF.

The chain employs TRBV6-5 and TRBJ2-3; 8 nucleotides align to TRBD2. Germline-derived CDR1 and CDR2 are MNHEY and SVGAGI. Trimming removed 0 bases from V and 2 bases from J; junction bases left unmatched: 10. The CDR3 covers 18 residues. CDR3 DNA: TGTGCCAGCAGTTACTCGATGGATAGCGGGGTACACACAGATACGCAGTATTTT. Translated: CASSYSMDSGVHTDTQYF.

This clonotype was counted a few times. This sequence joins TRBV20-1 and TRBJ2-1; D may correspond to TRBD1 or TRBD2 (6 bases each). CDR1 and CDR2 (germline): DFQATT, SNEGSKA (reference sequence). This CDR3 has 14 residues. Trimming shortened V by 5 bases and J by 8 bases, and 19 bases separated the two germline ends. CDR3 amino acids: CSAHQSLRGDEQFF. The CDR3 DNA sequence: TGCAGTGCTCACCAAAGCTTAAGGGGGGATGAGCAGTTCTTC.

The rearrangement joins TRBV7-8 to TRBJ1-4, with unresolved D. There are 17 residues in the CDR3. The V and J ends lost 5 bases and 0 bases respectively, with 16 bases between them. The germline CDR1 and CDR2 sequences are SGHVS and FQNEAQ. The CDR3 spells CASSRRVQTTTNEKLFF. In nucleotides, the CDR3 is TGTGCCAGCAGCCGCCGGGTACAGACCACAACTAATGAAAAACTGTTTTTT.

This chain connects TRBV4-3 to TRBJ2-3; 7 bases fit TRBD1. CDR3 length equals 17 residues. Germline trimming cut 0 bases from V and 1 base from J; bases unmatched to any gene: 7. Germline CDR1 reads LGHNA; CDR2 reads YSLEER. CDR3 nucleotides: TGCGCCAGCAGCCAAGATTTTACAGGGGCGGGCACAGATACGCAGTATTTT. Translated: CASSQDFTGAGTDTQYF.

The chain carries TRBV9 and TRBJ2-2; D is possibly TRBD2 (6 bases). Germline-derived CDR1 and CDR2 are SGDLS and YYNGEE. The V end lost 0 bases, the J end lost 6 bases, and 9 bases lay between the germline ends. The CDR3 is made up of 14 amino acids. The CDR3 reads CASSVAREAGELFF. CDR3 DNA: TGTGCCAGCAGCGTAGCCAGGGAGGCCGGGGAGCTGTTTTTT.